The sequence of this T cell receptor (beta chain) was determined in a study of shared clonotypes between healthy human individuals. Study-wide points: Generation of non-shared clonotypes was less probable than generation of clonotypes shared by all four donors. On the whole, naive subsets had larger estimated richness than memory subsets had. The represented genetic and exposure-history diversity was limited by the small number of donors. Sampling was confined to blood; repertoires within tissues likely differ.

Profiling relied on immunoSEQ multiplex PCR, and the TCRdb table lists in-frame clones only, not all of them. The data hold roughly 300,000 clones, with around 79% observed a single time. Concerning this clone itself: Its target is unknown.

Germline values: CDR1 KGHSH, CDR2 LQKENI. The CDR3 has 14 amino acids. Trimming took off 2 bases at V and 0 bases at J, with 7 bases between the two ends. The TCR comes from a man aged 25 to 45 in good health. V and J are TRBV18 and TRBJ1-1; D gene ambiguous. Sequenced: memory CD4+ T cells sorted from blood. The subset was: CD45RA-negative fraction. CDR3 DNA sequence: TGTGCCAGCTCACCAGAGTCGATGAACACTGAAGCTTTCTTT. Its translation is CASSPESMNTEAFF.